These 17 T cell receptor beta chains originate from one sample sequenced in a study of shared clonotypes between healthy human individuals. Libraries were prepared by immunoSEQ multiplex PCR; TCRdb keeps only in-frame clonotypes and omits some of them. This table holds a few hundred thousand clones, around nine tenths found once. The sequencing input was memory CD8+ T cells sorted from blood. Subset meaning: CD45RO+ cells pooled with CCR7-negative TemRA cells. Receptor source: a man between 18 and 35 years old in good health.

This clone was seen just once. CDR3: CASSLGDRGLVAGPTEAFF. The CDR3 DNA sequence: TGTGCCAGCAGCTTGGGGGACAGGGGGCTCGTGGCTGGGCCCACTGAAGCTTTCTTT. The gene calls are TRBV5-6 and TRBJ1-1, with TRBD1 matching 12 bases. Germline V gene sequence: CDR1 SGHDT, CDR2 YYEEEE. This CDR3 has 19 amino acids. Germline trimming cut 0 bases from V and 4 bases from J; bases unmatched to any gene: 13.

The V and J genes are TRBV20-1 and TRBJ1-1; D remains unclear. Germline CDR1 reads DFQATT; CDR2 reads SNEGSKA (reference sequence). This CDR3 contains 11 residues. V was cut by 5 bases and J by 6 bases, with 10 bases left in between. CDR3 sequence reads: CSAQRIAEAFF. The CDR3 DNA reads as TGCAGTGCTCAGAGGATAGCTGAAGCTTTCTTT.

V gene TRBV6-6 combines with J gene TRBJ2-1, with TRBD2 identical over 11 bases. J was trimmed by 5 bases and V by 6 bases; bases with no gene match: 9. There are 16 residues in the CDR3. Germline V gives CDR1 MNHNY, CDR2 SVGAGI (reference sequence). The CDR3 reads CASRDTGTSGDNEQFF. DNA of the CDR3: TGTGCCAGCAGAGACACCGGGACTAGCGGCGACAATGAGCAGTTCTTC.

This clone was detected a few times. CDR3 sequence: CASSEGSGTVNTEAFF. DNA of the CDR3: TGTGCCAGCAGTGAAGGATCCGGGACAGTGAACACTGAAGCTTTCTTT. This sequence joins TRBV6-1 and TRBJ1-1; the match to TRBD1 covers 7 bases. Unmatched junction bases numbered 5, after V lost 1 base and J lost 0 bases. This CDR3 has 16 amino acids. Per the germline V gene, CDR1 is MNHNS and CDR2 is SASEGT.

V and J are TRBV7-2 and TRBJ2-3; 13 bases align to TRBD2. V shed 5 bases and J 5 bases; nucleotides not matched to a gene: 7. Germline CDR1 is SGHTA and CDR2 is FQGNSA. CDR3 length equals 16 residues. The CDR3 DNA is TGTGCCAGCAGCCCACGGACTAGCGGGAGTGGAGATACGCAGTATTTT. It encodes CASSPRTSGSGDTQYF.

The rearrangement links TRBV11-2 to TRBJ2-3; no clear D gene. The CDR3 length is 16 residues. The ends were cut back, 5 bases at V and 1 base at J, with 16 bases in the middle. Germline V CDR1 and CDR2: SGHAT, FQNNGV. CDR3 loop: CASSHFVDEGTDTQYF. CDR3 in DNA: TGTGCCAGCAGCCATTTTGTGGACGAAGGCACAGATACGCAGTATTTT.

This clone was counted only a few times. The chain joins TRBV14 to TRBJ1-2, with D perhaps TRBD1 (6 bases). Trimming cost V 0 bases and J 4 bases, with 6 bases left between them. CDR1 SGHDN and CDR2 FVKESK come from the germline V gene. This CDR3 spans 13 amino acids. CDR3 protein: CASSQEGGYGYTF. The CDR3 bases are TGTGCCAGCAGCCAAGAAGGGGGCTATGGCTACACCTTC.

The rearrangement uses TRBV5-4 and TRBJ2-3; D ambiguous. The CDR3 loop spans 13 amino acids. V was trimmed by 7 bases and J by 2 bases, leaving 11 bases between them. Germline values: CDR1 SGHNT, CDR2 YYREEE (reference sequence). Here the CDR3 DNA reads TGTGCCAGCCTTCCGGATAACACAGATACGCAGTATTTT. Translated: CASLPDNTDTQYF.

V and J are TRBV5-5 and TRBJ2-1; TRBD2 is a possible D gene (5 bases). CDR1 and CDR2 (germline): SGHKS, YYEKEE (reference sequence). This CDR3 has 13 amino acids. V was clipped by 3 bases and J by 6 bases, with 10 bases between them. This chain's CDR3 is CASSSDFLNEQFF. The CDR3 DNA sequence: TGTGCCAGCAGCTCGGACTTCCTCAATGAGCAGTTCTTC.

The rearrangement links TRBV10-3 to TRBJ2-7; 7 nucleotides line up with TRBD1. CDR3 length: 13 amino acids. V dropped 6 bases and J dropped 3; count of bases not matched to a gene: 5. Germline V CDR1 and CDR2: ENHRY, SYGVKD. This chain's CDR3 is CAIREQGHYEQYF. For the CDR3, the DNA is TGTGCCATCAGGGAACAGGGGCACTACGAGCAGTACTTC.

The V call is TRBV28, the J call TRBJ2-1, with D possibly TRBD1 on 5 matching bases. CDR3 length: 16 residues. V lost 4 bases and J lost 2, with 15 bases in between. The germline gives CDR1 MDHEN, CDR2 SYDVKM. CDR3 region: CASSSPRELAYNEQFF. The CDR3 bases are TGTGCCAGCAGTTCCCCCAGGGAATTAGCCTACAATGAGCAGTTCTTC.

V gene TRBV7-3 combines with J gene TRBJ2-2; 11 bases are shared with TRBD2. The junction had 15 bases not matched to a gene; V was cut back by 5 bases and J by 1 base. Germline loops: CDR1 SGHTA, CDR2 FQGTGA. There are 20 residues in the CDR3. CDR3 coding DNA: TGTGCCAGCAGCATCTCACTAGCGGGGGCCCCGAATTTGAACACCGGGGAGCTGTTTTTT. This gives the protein CASSISLAGAPNLNTGELFF. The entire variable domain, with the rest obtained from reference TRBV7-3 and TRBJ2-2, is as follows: GAGVSQTPSNKVTEKGKYVELRCDPISGHTALYWYRQSLGQGPEFLIYFQGTGAADDSGLPNDRFFAVRPEGSVSTLKIQRTERGDSAVYLCASSISLAGAPNLNTGELFFGEGSRLTVL.

The CDR3 sequence is CASSLEGIRDSPLHF. The CDR3 bases are TGTGCCAGCAGCTTAGAAGGCATAAGGGATTCACCCCTCCACTTT. V usage is TRBV13 and J usage is TRBJ1-6; no clear D gene. Germline V gives CDR1 PRHDT, CDR2 FYEKMQ (reference sequence). Trimming removed 1 base at V and 8 bases at J, with 12 bases between. This CDR3 is 15 amino acids long.

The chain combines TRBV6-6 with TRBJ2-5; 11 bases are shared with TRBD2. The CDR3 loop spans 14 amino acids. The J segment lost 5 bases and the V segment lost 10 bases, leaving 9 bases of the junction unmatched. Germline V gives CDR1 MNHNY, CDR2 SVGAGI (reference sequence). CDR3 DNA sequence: TGTGCCACAGGACTAGCGGGCGCAGGGGAGACCCAGTACTTC. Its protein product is CATGLAGAGETQYF.

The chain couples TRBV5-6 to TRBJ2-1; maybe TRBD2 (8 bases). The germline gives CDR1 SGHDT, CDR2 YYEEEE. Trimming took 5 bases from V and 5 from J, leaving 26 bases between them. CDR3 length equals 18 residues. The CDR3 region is CASRGDRAGTRFNNEQFF. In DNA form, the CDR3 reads TGTGCCAGCAGAGGGGACAGAGCCGGGACTAGATTTAACAATGAGCAGTTCTTC.

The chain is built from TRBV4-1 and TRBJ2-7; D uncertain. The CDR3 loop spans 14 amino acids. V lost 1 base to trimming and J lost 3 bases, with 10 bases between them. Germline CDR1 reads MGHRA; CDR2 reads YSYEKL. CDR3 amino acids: CASSQVLLLYEQYF. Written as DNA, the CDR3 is TGCGCCAGCAGCCAAGTGTTACTACTCTACGAGCAGTACTTC.

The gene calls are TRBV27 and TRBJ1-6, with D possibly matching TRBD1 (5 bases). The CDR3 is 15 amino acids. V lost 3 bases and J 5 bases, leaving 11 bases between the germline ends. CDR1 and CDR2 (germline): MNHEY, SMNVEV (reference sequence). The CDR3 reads CASSFRDGNNSPLHF. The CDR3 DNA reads TGTGCCAGCAGTTTCCGGGACGGGAATAATTCACCCCTCCACTTT.